These 18 T cell receptor beta chains came from one sample sequenced in a study of T cells in Graves' hyperthyroidism and ophthalmopathy. It was RNA transcripts that yielded the amplified TCR beta CDR3 regions. With the HTBI primer set, the TCR CDR3 went through a first round of RT-PCR. MiXCR, applied by TCRdb to the multiplex PCR reads, yields one record per CDR3 protein. The table includes approximately 700,000 distinct CDR3 sequences, about a sixth detected once. Specimen: blood. These receptors all stem from a man aged 18 to 29 with Graves' hyperthyroidism.

The chain joins TRBV20-1 to TRBJ1-5; D is uncertain. The length of the CDR3 is 13 residues. V lost 1 base and J 11 bases, leaving 15 bases between the germline ends. CDR1 is DFQATT and CDR2 is SNEGSKA in the germline V gene (reference sequence). The CDR3 nucleotides are TGCAGTGCTAGAGGAGGGCACGGGATGGCCCAGCATTTT. Its protein product is CSARGGHGMAQHF.

This clonotype came up once. A clone one base away is much larger, so this may be a read error. The J gene is TRBJ1-1, the V gene TRBV28; no clear D gene. CDR1 is MDHEN and CDR2 is SYDVKM in the germline V gene. Trimming removed 11 bases at V and 4 bases at J, with 20 bases between. This CDR3 has 14 residues. CDR3 sequence: CAGKEEGIVTEAFF. The CDR3 DNA is TGTGCCGGCAAAGAAGAGGGAATAGTCACTGAAGCTTTCTTT.

CDR3 in amino acids: CASSPGLGSSYNEQFF. In nucleotides, the CDR3 is TGTGCCAGCAGCCCAGGCCTAGGTAGCTCCTACAATGAGCAGTTCTTC. The chain carries TRBV11-2 and TRBJ2-1; no reliable D call. The germline V gene has CDR1 SGHAT and CDR2 FQNNGV. Trimming left V 5 bases short and J 0 bases short, with 14 bases between. The CDR3 covers 16 residues.

V gene TRBV29-1 combines with J gene TRBJ1-1; D remains ambiguous. This CDR3 spans 13 amino acids. Germline CDR1 SQVTM, CDR2 ANQGSEA. V lost 3 bases to trimming and J lost 0 bases, with 8 bases between them. Written as DNA, the CDR3 is TGCAGCGTTGAGAAGGGCGTGAACACTGAAGCTTTCTTT. Its protein is CSVEKGVNTEAFF.

The J gene is TRBJ2-3, the V gene TRBV27; 8 bases match TRBD2. From germline, CDR1 is MNHEY and CDR2 SMNVEV (reference sequence). The V segment lost 6 bases and the J segment 2 bases; nucleotides outside the gene matches: 13. The CDR3 contains 17 residues. The CDR3 DNA sequence: TGTGCCAGCAGCCCGGGGGGGTTAGGGTTTTTCACAGATACGCAGTATTTT. Translated: CASSPGGLGFFTDTQYF.

The sample holds many counts of this clonotype. The chain uses TRBV20-1 and TRBJ2-5; 10 positions match TRBD2. V lost 6 bases and J lost 3; bases outside the gene matches: 7. The CDR3 has 14 amino acids. The V gene's germline CDR1 is DFQATT and CDR2 SNEGSKA (reference sequence). This CDR3 is CSANSGLAEETQYF. CDR3 sequence (DNA): TGCAGTGCCAACAGCGGACTAGCGGAAGAGACCCAGTACTTC.

This clonotype came up many times. This rearrangement joins TRBV6-1 to TRBJ2-2; 8 nucleotides match TRBD1. The length of the CDR3 is 14 residues. V lost 6 bases, J lost 7 bases, and 7 bases stayed unmatched. CDR1 is MNHNS, CDR2 SASEGT, per germline. In DNA, the CDR3 is TGTGCCAGCAGGGGGACAGGACAGGGCGGGGAGCTGTTTTTT. This sequence encodes CASRGTGQGGELFF.

This chain uses TRBV10-3 with TRBJ1-5; D not certain. V shed 6 bases and J shed 4 bases, with 10 bases lying between them. The CDR3 totals 13 residues. The germline CDR1 and CDR2 sequences are ENHRY and SYGVKD. The CDR3 protein is CAISPTGNQPQHF. The CDR3 nucleotides read TGTGCCATCAGCCCGACGGGGAATCAGCCCCAGCATTTT.

The rearrangement uses TRBV29-1 and TRBJ2-3; D unresolved. V lost 6 bases and J 2 bases, leaving 18 bases between the germline ends. The CDR3 totals 15 residues. Germline V gene lookup returns CDR1 SQVTM and CDR2 ANQGSEA. The CDR3 spells CSVPGVTQITDTQYF. Here the CDR3 DNA reads TGCAGCGTACCCGGCGTGACCCAGATCACAGATACGCAGTATTTT.

The chain couples TRBV7-8 to TRBJ1-1; D unresolved. This CDR3 has 14 amino acids. In germline, CDR1 is SGHVS, CDR2 FQNEAQ. V was cut by 5 bases and J by 1 base, with 11 bases left in between. The CDR3 DNA follows: TGTGCCAGCAGCCGCGCGGCGTCGAACACTGAAGCTTTCTTT. Its translation: CASSRAASNTEAFF.

The sample holds a few counts of this clonotype. The chain is built from TRBV7-9 and TRBJ2-1; 7 positions agree with TRBD2. V dropped 1 base and J dropped 0; count of bases not matched to a gene: 12. Germline lookup yields CDR1 SEHNR and CDR2 FQNEAQ (reference sequence). The CDR3 loop spans 19 amino acids. This CDR3 is CASSLDSSQGLSSYNEQFF. Written as DNA, the CDR3 is TGTGCCAGCAGCTTAGATTCTTCCCAGGGACTAAGCTCCTACAATGAGCAGTTCTTC.

In this sample, this clonotype turned up many times. This sequence joins TRBV28 and TRBJ2-1, with D hard to call. V lost 2 bases and J 6 bases, leaving 11 bases between the germline ends. Germline CDR1 and CDR2: MDHEN and SYDVKM. This CDR3 contains 14 residues. The CDR3 coding sequence is TGTGCCAGCAGTTTAAAATTGGACGGCAATGAGCAGTTCTTC. Translation: CASSLKLDGNEQFF.

About this clonotype: A much larger clone sits a single nucleotide away, making a read error possible. V gene TRBV20-1 combines with J gene TRBJ1-1, with a possible D match to TRBD1 (6 bases). Germline V gene lookup returns CDR1 DFQATT and CDR2 SNEGSKA (reference sequence). The CDR3 length is 12 residues. The CDR3, as DNA: TGCAGTGCTAAAAAACAGGGTGGTGAAGCTTCCTTT. Amino acid sequence: CSAKKQGGEASF.

This clonotype was seen a few times. This chain's CDR3 is CASSFRPLEAGGPGDEQYF. CDR3 DNA sequence: TGTGCCAGCAGCTTCCGGCCCCTAGAGGCGGGAGGGCCTGGGGACGAGCAGTACTTC. The V and J genes are TRBV7-9 and TRBJ2-7; 9 nucleotides align to TRBD2. The CDR3 has 19 residues. Trimming at V came to 3 bases and at J to 5 bases, leaving 20 bases not matched to a gene. CDR1 is SEHNR and CDR2 is FQNEAQ in the germline V gene (reference sequence). The full variable domain, rest sourced from reference TRBV7-9 and TRBJ2-7, is DTGVSQNPRHKITKRGQNVTFRCDPISEHNRLYWYRQTLGQGPEFLTYFQNEAQLEKSRLLSDRFSAERPKGSFSTLEIQRTEQGDSAMYLCASSFRPLEAGGPGDEQYFGPGTRLTVT.

The chain is built from TRBV28 and TRBJ2-1; TRBD2 matches at 12 bases. V shed 3 bases and J 1 base; nucleotides not matched to a gene: 4. Germline CDR1 and CDR2: MDHEN and SYDVKM. The CDR3 is 17 residues long. CDR3 in amino acids: CASSLLAGGRSYNEQFF. DNA of the CDR3: TGTGCCAGCAGTTTGCTAGCGGGAGGGAGATCCTACAATGAGCAGTTCTTC.

This clonotype has ten or more counts. This sequence joins TRBV10-3 and TRBJ2-5, with 8 bases matching TRBD1. The V gene's germline CDR1 is ENHRY and CDR2 SYGVKD. CDR3 size: 14 residues. The J segment lost 1 base and the V segment lost 4 bases, leaving 2 bases of the junction unmatched. CDR3 in amino acids: CAISGDRGQETQYF. The DNA of the CDR3 is TGTGCCATCAGTGGAGACAGGGGCCAAGAGACCCAGTACTTC.

A few counts support this clonotype. The chain combines TRBV2 with TRBJ2-7, with D unclear. V was clipped by 5 bases and J by 3 bases, with 8 bases between them. From germline, CDR1 is SNHLY and CDR2 FYNNEI. The CDR3 totals 12 residues. The CDR3 DNA follows: TGTGCCAGCAGTTCCGCAATCTACGAGCAGTACTTC. This encodes CASSSAIYEQYF.

This clonotype was counted a few times. The V gene is TRBV5-1, the J gene TRBJ2-5; either TRBD1 or TRBD2 may fit D (5 bases each). The CDR3 extends over 17 amino acids. Germline V CDR1 and CDR2: SGHRS, YFSETQ. V lost 9 bases and J 2 bases, leaving 26 bases between the germline ends. The CDR3 here is CATRGPGASMSQETQYF. CDR3 DNA sequence: TGCGCCACCAGAGGCCCCGGGGCCTCTATGTCACAAGAGACCCAGTACTTC. Variable domain in full (rest from reference TRBV5-1 and TRBJ2-5): KAGVTQTPRYLIKTRGQQVTLSCSPISGHRSVSWYQQTPGQGLQFLFEYFSETQRNKGNFPGRFSGRQFSNSRSEMNVSTLELGDSALYLCATRGPGASMSQETQYFGPGTRLLVL.